This TCR beta chain comes out of a study of metastatic and nonmetastatic thyroid tumors. Overall study: Repertoire comparison spanned blood and tumor or nodule tissue of malignant and benign thyroid patients.

Study processing details: Construction of a distant-metastasis classifier for papillary thyroid cancer relied on CDR3 differences across clinicopathological groups. TCRdb called clones again from the PCR reads with MiXCR. V and J calls and clone size were set by TCRdb, not the authors. The sample shows roughly 25,000 clones, around 14% of them seen only once. Study-wide results and caveats: It was reportedly found that TCR beta diversity was significantly higher in malignant thyroid tumors than in benign nodules, a difference seen in both blood and tumor samples.

As to this clone: Its antigen remains unidentified.

All patients were untreated before thyroid surgery. The CDR3 runs to 16 residues. With V trimmed by 0 bases and J by 0 bases, 5 bases remained unmatched. The V gene's germline CDR1 is DFQATT and CDR2 SNEGSKA (reference sequence). The sequence came from a female donor with papillary thyroid cancer or a benign thyroid nodule (not recorded which). Some clones in this sample may be carry-over from other donors' samples. The specimen was blood. The chain combines TRBV20-1 with TRBJ2-3, with TRBD2 matching 8 bases. CDR3 protein: CSAREWVAGSTDTQYF. CDR3 bases: TGCAGTGCTAGAGAATGGGTAGCGGGGAGCACAGATACGCAGTATTTT.